This T cell receptor (beta chain) was captured in a study of identifying expanded T cells in peripheral blood. No infections or other immune events were documented during collection. Whole-study results and caveats: Over approximately two and four weeks, about 15 and 19 clones changed, versus approximately 1.2 between replicates. Across healthy donors, higher total template counts meant significantly greater roughly 2-week count variance.

Germline-derived CDR1 and CDR2 are SGHTA and FQGTGA. CDR3 size: 13 residues. Trimming took off 5 bases at V and 2 bases at J, with 7 bases between the two ends. Profiling relied on immunoSEQ multiplex PCR, and the TCRdb table lists in-frame clones only, not all of them. The sample holds about 91,000 clones, more than 70% seen once. For this clone: What it binds is not known.

The sample consisted of blood. This sequence joins TRBV7-3 and TRBJ2-1, with unresolved D. This TCR was sampled from a person aged 18-70 years in good health. The CDR3 DNA reads TGTGCCAGCAGCGGGCGCACCTACAATGAGCAGTTCTTC. As protein: CASSGRTYNEQFF.